This passage covers 9 T cell receptor beta chains from one sample sequenced in a study of CD8+ T cells in alopecia areata. The sequencing template was cDNA reverse transcribed from extracted RNA. The protocol was immunoSEQ multiplex PCR, while the TCRdb copy is restricted to in-frame clones and leaves out a portion. The table has more than 110,000 clones, under 60% seen once; the top ten hold under 8%. Source: CD4+ T cells sorted from blood, taken at week 0. The receptors were sampled from a human donor with alopecia areata.

The chain joins TRBV27 to TRBJ1-5; perhaps TRBD1 as D (5 bases). The V end was cut by 1 base, the J end by 5 bases, with 9 bases between. CDR3 length: 14 residues. Germline V CDR1 and CDR2: MNHEY, SMNVEV (reference sequence). The CDR3 loop reads CASSLWQGHQPQHF. The DNA for the CDR3 is TGTGCCAGCAGTTTATGGCAGGGTCATCAGCCCCAGCATTTT.

The chain joins TRBV5-1 to TRBJ2-5, with 10 bases fitting TRBD2. Trimming cost V 2 bases and J 3 bases; bases outside gene matches: 1. CDR1 is SGHRS, CDR2 YFSETQ, per germline. The CDR3 covers 14 residues. CDR3 sequence: CASSFLAGEETQYF. The CDR3, as DNA: TGCGCCAGCAGCTTTCTAGCGGGGGAAGAGACCCAGTACTTC.

The V and J genes are TRBV7-3 and TRBJ1-6; no definite D call. V was cut by 1 base and J by 9 bases, with 10 bases left in between. Germline V lookup: CDR1 SGHTA, CDR2 FQGTGA. The CDR3 sequence is 14 residues long. For the CDR3, the DNA is TGTGCCAGCAGCTTAAATGCGGCGGGTTCACCCCTCCACTTT. The encoded protein is CASSLNAAGSPLHF.

This chain's CDR3 is CASHAGTSGPYPPFF. The CDR3 region has the DNA TGTGCCAGCCATGCCGGGACTAGCGGCCCCTACCCCCCGTTCTTC. The chain recombines TRBV27 with TRBJ2-1; 11 positions agree with TRBD2. The CDR3 runs 15 residues. With V trimmed by 8 bases and J by 15 bases, 18 bases remained unmatched. Looked up from germline, CDR1 is MNHEY and CDR2 is SMNVEV (reference sequence).

The rearrangement uses TRBV4-1 and TRBJ2-7, with D possibly being TRBD2 (6 bases). This CDR3 contains 13 residues. Germline CDR1 reads MGHRA; CDR2 reads YSYEKL. Trimming removed 0 bases from V and 10 bases from J, with 13 bases in between. The chain's CDR3 is CASSQEGGGPQYF. The CDR3 region has the DNA TGCGCCAGCAGCCAAGAGGGGGGAGGACCCCAGTACTTC.

This clone was detected only a few times. V gene TRBV29-1 combines with J gene TRBJ1-1; TRBD1 is a possible D gene (5 bases). Germline V lookup: CDR1 SQVTM, CDR2 ANQGSEA. This CDR3 is 14 amino acids long. V shed 1 base and J shed 5 bases, with 14 bases lying between them. Here the CDR3 reads CSVEVRGVKTEAFF. The CDR3 DNA reads TGCAGCGTTGAAGTCCGGGGGGTTAAAACTGAAGCTTTCTTT.

The chain links TRBV30 to TRBJ2-3; D unresolved. The CDR3 loop spans 15 amino acids. In germline, CDR1 is GTSNPN, CDR2 SVGIG (reference sequence). V was trimmed by 1 base and J by 0 bases, leaving 11 bases between them. The CDR3 nucleotides read TGTGCCTGGAGTGGTGCGGCAGTTAGCACAGATACGCAGTATTTT. As protein: CAWSGAAVSTDTQYF.

A word on this clone: Other DNA sequences in this sample translate to the same CDR3. V usage is TRBV14 and J usage is TRBJ2-5; D not certain. V was cut by 1 base and J by 5 bases, with 5 bases left in between. Germline V gene data show CDR1 as SGHDN and CDR2 as FVKESK. This CDR3 contains 12 residues. The CDR3 DNA reads as TGTGCCAGCAGCCAAGCCCGGGAGACCCAGTACTTC. Translated: CASSQARETQYF.

This chain connects TRBV6-6 to TRBJ1-1; possible D gene TRBD1, 6 bases. Trimming left V 6 bases short and J 1 base short, with 12 bases between. Germline CDR1 and CDR2: MNHNY and SVGAGI (reference sequence). This CDR3 has 14 residues. The chain's CDR3 is CASRVGGRNTEAFF. DNA for the CDR3: TGTGCCAGCAGGGTCGGGGGGCGGAACACTGAAGCTTTCTTT.